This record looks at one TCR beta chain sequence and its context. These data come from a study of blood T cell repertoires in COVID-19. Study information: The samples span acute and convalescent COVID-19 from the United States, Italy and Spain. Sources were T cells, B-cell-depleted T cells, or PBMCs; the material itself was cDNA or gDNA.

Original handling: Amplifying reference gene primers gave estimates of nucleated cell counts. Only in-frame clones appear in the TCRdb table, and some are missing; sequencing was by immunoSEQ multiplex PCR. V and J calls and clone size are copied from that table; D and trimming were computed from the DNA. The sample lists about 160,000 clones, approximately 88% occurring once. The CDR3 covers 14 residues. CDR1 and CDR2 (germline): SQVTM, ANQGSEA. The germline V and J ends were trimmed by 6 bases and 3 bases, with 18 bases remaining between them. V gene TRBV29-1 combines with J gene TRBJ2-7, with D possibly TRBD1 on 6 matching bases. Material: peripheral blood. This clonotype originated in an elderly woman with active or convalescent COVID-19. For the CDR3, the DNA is TGCAGCGTGGGATTTCTGACAGGAATCTACGAGCAGTACTTC. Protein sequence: CSVGFLTGIYEQYF.